This TCR beta chain was profiled in a study of regulatory T cells in long-lasting Graves disease. Time point indicated: persistent/refractory GD, antithyroid drugs over 5 years with positive TRAb. Following extraction of RNA from PBMCs, that RNA was used to make the TCR library. This clonotype was counted only a few times. To make TCR beta libraries, researchers used iRepertoire HTBI primers and Arm-PCR of CDR3 regions. Each CDR3 protein gets one entry after TCRdb re-called the multiplex PCR reads with MiXCR. This sample has about 460,000 distinct CDR3 sequences, with 20% to 25% found just once. The CDR3 length is 15 residues. Germline V gene data show CDR1 as SEHNR and CDR2 as FQNEAQ (reference sequence). V was clipped by 1 base and J by 7 bases, with 16 bases between them.

Here the sequenced sample was peripheral blood mononuclear cells (PBMCs), taken when the disease was refractory, from a patient treated with antithyroid drugs. The source of this sequence is a female donor with Graves disease. The rearrangement uses TRBV7-9 and TRBJ1-1; D remains ambiguous. CDR3 in amino acids: CASSLERSRAGEAFF. The CDR3 region has the DNA TGTGCCAGCAGCTTAGAGCGGAGTAGGGCTGGTGAAGCTTTCTTT.